The next 5 T cell receptor beta chains were all read from a single sample in a study of blood T cell repertoires in COVID-19. Sequencing used immunoSEQ multiplex PCR; TCRdb keeps in-frame clones, though not all of them. The sample records some 250,000 clones, around 88% being singletons. The sample was PBMCs or T cells enriched from blood (not recorded which). All receptors derive from a man aged 40-50 years who had recovered from COVID-19.

V gene TRBV2 combines with J gene TRBJ1-1; 7 nucleotides line up with TRBD1. Trimming cost V 5 bases and J 6 bases; bases outside gene matches: 6. The CDR3 has 13 amino acids. The germline V gene encodes CDR1 SNHLY and CDR2 FYNNEI. As DNA, the CDR3 is TGTGCCAGCAGTCACACAGGGGTGCCTGAAGCTTTCTTT. Amino acids: CASSHTGVPEAFF.

This clone was detected a few times. V is TRBV19 and J is TRBJ1-5; 7 nucleotides match TRBD1. Germline lookup yields CDR1 LNHDA and CDR2 SQIVND (reference sequence). The CDR3 loop spans 15 amino acids. The V gene end was trimmed by 3 bases and the J gene end by 8 bases; junction bases not matched to a gene: 10. The CDR3 DNA reads as TGTGCCAGTAGTATTGGTAGGGGGCAAGGGGAGCCCCAGCATTTT. This codes for CASSIGRGQGEPQHF.

The CDR3 region is CASSPRQGDYGYTF. Here the CDR3 DNA reads TGTGCCAGCAGCCCGCGACAGGGCGACTATGGCTACACCTTC. The chain uses TRBV7-9 and TRBJ1-2; 7 nucleotides line up with TRBD1. The V gene end was trimmed by 5 bases and the J gene end by 3 bases; junction bases not matched to a gene: 6. CDR3 length equals 14 residues. Germline V gives CDR1 SEHNR, CDR2 FQNEAQ (reference sequence).

The chain joins TRBV19 to TRBJ2-3; 15 bases map to TRBD2. In germline, CDR1 is LNHDA, CDR2 SQIVND (reference sequence). The CDR3 contains 16 residues. The J segment lost 6 bases and the V segment lost 6 bases, leaving 7 bases of the junction unmatched. The CDR3 DNA is TGTGCCAGTAGAAGGACTAGCGGGAGGGCCTCTGATACGCAGTATTTT. Translation: CASRRTSGRASDTQYF. The entire variable domain, with the rest obtained from reference TRBV19 and TRBJ2-3, is as follows: DGGITQSPKYLFRKEGQNVTLSCEQNLNHDAMYWYRQDPGQGLRLIYYSQIVNDFQKGDIAEGYSVSREKKESFPLTVTSAQKNPTAFYLCASRRTSGRASDTQYFGPGTRLTVL.

This CDR3 is CASSPRGRETLNEQFF. The CDR3 DNA sequence: TGTGCCAGCAGCCCCCGCGGCAGGGAAACTTTAAATGAGCAGTTCTTC. This chain links TRBV5-4 with TRBJ2-1, with TRBD1 as a possible D gene (5 bases). The germline gives CDR1 SGHNT, CDR2 YYREEE (reference sequence). Trimming left V 4 bases short and J 7 bases short, with 21 bases between. The CDR3 runs to 16 residues.